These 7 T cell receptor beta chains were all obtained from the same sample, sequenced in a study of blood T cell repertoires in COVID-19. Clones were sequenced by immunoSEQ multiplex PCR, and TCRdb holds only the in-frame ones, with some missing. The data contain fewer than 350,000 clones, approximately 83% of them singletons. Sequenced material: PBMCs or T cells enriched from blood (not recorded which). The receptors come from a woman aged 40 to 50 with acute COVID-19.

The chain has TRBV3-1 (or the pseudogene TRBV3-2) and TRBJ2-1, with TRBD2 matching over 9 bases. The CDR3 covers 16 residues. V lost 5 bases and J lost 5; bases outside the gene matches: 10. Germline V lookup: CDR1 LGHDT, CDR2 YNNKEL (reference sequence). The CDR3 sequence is CASSNLVLAGDNEQFF. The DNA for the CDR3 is TGTGCCAGCAGCAACCTTGTCTTAGCGGGAGACAATGAGCAGTTCTTC.

CDR3 nucleotide sequence: TGTGCCAGCAGCTTGGGGACTAGTTTCTACAATGAGCAGTTCTTC. Encoded protein: CASSLGTSFYNEQFF. The chain carries TRBV5-6 and TRBJ2-1; 7 positions match TRBD2. The germline gives CDR1 SGHDT, CDR2 YYEEEE. This CDR3 comprises 15 residues. V was pared by 0 bases and J by 3 bases, with 3 bases of the junction left unmatched. Drawing the rest from reference TRBV5-6 and TRBJ2-1, the complete variable domain is DAGVTQSPTHLIKTRGQQVTLRCSPKSGHDTVSWYQQALGQGPQFIFQYYEEEERQRGNFPDRFSGHQFPNYSSELNVNALLLGDSALYLCASSLGTSFYNEQFFGPGTRLTVL.

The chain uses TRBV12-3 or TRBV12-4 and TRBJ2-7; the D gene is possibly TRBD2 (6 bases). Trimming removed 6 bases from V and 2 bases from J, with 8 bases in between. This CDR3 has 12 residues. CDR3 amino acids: CASSRGAYEQYF. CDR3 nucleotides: TGTGCCAGCAGCCGCGGGGCCTACGAGCAGTACTTC.

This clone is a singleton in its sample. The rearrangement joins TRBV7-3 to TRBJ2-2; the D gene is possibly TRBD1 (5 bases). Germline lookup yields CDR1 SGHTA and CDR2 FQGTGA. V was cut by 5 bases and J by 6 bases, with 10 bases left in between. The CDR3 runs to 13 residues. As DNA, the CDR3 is TGTGCCAGCAGCCGCCAGACAGCCGGGGAGCTGTTTTTT. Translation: CASSRQTAGELFF.

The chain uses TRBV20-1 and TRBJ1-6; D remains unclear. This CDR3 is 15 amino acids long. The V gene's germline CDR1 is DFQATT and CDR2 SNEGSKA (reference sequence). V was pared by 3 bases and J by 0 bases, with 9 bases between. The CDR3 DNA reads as TGCAGTGCTAGTGGAGAAAGCTCCTATAATTCACCCCTCCACTTT. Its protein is CSASGESSYNSPLHF.

Here the CDR3 reads CASSILGQGEDIQYF. CDR3 nucleotides: TGTGCCAGTAGTATACTCGGGCAGGGTGAAGACATTCAGTACTTC. The chain recombines TRBV19 with TRBJ2-4; a possible D gene is TRBD1 (5 bases). The CDR3 runs 15 residues. Germline assignment: CDR1 LNHDA and CDR2 SQIVND (reference sequence). V was clipped by 2 bases and J by 8 bases, with 16 bases between them.

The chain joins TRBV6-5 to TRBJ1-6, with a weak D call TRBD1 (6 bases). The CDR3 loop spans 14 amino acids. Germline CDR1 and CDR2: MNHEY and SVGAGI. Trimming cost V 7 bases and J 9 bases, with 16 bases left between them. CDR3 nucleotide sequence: TGTGCCAGCACGGGGGGGCGAGGGAGTTCACCCCTCCACTTT. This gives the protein CASTGGRGSSPLHF.